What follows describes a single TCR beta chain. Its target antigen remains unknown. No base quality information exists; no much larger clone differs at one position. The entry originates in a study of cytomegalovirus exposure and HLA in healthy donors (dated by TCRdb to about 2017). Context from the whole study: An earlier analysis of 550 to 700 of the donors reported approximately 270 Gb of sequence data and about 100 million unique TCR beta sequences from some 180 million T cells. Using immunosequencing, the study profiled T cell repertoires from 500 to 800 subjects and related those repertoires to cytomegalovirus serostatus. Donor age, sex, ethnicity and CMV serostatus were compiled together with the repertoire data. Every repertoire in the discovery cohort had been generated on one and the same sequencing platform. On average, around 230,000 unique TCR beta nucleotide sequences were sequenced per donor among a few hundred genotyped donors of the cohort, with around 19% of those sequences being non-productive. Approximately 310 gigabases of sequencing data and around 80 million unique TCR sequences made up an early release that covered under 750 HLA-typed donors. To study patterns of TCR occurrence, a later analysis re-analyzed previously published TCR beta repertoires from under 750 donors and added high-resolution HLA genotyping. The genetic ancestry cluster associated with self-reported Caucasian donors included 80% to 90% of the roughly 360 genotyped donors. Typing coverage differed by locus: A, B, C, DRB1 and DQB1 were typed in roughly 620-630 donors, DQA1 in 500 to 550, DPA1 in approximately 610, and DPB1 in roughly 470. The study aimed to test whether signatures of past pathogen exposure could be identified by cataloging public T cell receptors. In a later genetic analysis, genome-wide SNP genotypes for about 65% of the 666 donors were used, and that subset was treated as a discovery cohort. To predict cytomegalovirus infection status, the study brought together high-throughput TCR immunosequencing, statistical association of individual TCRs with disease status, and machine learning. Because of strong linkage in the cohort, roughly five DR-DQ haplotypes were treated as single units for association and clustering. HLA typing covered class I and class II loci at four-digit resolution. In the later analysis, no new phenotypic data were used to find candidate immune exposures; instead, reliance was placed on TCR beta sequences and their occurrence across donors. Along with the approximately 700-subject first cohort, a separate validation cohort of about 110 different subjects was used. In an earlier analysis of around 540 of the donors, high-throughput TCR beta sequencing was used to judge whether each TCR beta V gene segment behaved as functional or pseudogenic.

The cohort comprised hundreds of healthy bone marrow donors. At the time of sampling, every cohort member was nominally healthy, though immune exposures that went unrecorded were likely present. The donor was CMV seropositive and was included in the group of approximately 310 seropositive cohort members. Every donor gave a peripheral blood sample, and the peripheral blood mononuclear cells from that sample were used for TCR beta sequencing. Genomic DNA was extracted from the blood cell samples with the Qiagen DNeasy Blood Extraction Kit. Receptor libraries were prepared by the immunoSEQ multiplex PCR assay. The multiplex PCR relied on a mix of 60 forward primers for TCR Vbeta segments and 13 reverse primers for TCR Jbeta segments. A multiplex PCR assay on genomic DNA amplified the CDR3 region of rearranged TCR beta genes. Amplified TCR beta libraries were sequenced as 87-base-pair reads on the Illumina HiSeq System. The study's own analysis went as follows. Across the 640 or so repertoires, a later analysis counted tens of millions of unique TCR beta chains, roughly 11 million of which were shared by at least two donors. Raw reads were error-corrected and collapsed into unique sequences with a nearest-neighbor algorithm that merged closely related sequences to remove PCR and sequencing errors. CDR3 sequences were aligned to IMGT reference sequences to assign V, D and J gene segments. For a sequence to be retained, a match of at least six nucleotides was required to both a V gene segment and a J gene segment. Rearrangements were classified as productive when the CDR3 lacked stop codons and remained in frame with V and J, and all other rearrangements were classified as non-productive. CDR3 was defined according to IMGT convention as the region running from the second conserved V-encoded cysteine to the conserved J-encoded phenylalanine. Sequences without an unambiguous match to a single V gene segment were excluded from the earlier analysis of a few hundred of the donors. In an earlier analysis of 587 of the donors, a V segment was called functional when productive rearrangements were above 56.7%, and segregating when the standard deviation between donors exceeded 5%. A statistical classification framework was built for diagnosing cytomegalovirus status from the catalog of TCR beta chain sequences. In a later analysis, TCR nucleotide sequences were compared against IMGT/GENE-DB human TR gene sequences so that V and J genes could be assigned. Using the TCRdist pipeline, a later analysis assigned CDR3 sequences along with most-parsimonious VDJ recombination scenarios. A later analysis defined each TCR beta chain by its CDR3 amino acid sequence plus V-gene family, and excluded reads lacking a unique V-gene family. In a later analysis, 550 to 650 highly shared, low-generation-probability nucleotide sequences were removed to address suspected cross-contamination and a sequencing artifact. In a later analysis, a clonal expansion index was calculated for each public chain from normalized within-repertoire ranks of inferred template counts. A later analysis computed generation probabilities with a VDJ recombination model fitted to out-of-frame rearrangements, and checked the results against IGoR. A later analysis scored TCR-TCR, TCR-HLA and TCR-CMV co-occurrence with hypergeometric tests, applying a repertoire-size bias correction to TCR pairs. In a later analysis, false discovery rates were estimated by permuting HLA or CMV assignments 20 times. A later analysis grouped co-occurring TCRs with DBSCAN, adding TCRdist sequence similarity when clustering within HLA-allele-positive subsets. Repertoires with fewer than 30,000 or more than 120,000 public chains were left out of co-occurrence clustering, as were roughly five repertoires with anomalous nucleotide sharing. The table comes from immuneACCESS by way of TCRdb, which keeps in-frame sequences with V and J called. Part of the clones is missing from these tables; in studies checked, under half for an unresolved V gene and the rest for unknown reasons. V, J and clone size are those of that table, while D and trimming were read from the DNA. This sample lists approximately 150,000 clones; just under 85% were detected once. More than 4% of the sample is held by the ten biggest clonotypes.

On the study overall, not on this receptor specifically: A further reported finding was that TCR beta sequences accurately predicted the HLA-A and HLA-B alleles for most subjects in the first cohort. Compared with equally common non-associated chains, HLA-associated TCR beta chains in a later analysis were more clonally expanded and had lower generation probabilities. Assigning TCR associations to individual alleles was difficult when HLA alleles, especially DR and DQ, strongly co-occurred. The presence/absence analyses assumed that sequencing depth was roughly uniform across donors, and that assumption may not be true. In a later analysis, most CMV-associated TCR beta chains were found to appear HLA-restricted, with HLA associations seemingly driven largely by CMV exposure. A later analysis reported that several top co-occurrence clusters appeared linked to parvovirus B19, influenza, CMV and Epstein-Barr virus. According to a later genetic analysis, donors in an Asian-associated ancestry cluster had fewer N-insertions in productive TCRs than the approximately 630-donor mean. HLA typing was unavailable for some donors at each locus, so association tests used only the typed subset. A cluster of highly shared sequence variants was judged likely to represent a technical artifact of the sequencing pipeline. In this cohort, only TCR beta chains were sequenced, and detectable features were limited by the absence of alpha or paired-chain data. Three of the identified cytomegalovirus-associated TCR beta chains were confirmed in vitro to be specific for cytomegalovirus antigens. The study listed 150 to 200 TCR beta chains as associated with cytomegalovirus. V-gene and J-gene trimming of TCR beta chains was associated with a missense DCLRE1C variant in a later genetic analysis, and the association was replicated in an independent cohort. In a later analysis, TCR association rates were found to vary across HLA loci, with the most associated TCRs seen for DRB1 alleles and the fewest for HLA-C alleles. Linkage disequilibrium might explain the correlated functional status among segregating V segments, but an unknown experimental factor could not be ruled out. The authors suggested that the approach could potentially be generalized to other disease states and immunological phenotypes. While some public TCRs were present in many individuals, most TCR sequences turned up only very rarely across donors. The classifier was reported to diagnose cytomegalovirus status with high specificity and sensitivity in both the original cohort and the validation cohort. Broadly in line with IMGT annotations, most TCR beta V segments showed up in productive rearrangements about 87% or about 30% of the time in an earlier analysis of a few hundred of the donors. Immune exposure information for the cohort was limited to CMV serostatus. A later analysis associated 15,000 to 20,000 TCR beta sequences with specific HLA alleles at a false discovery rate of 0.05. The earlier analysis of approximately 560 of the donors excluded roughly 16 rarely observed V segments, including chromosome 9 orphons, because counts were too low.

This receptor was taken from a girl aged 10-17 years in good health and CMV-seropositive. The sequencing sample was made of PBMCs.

The CDR3 sequence is CASSDAGGTDTQYF. The DNA sequence reads TGCGCCAGCAGCGATGCGGGCGGCACAGATACGCAGTATTTT. The V and J segments used are TRBV5-1 and TRBJ2-3; matching of 5 bases hints at TRBD2 as the D gene. The germline V gene supplies CDR1 SGHRS and CDR2 YFSETQ. Cut back by 4 bases and 1 base, the V and J ends lie 10 bases apart. The CDR3 runs 14 amino acids, cysteine and phenylalanine included. Solely the CDR3 DNA is kept, with 42 bases framed from the first base.